This TCR beta chain was captured in a study of cytomegalovirus exposure and HLA in healthy donors. Turning to the study itself: Previous work identified around 120 million unique TCR beta sequences from about 179 million T cells.

Study conclusions and caveats: Data from an earlier analysis indicated that most TCR beta V segments were productive either about 87% or about 30% of the time. In a later analysis, HLA-associated TCR beta chains were more clonally expanded than equally common others. One cluster of highly shared sequence variants probably arose as a sequencing artifact.

Germline V gene lookup returns CDR1 MNHNS and CDR2 SASEGT. The CDR3 length is 15 residues. Both 60 Vbeta primers and 13 Jbeta primers went into the PCR. Profiling relied on immunoSEQ multiplex PCR, and the TCRdb table lists in-frame clones only, not all of them. The profile covers 95,000 to 150,000 clones, with over 75% appearing a single time and around 5.8% taken by the ten largest. On this clone itself: Its antigen is still unknown.

The V call is TRBV6-1, the J call TRBJ2-5; 9 bases are shared with TRBD1. The sequencing input was PBMCs. The source is a man aged 18 to 29 in good health and CMV-seropositive. CDR3 loop: CATSTGQGLGETQYF. The CDR3 DNA reads as TGTGCTACCAGCACTGGACAGGGGTTGGGAGAGACCCAGTACTTC.